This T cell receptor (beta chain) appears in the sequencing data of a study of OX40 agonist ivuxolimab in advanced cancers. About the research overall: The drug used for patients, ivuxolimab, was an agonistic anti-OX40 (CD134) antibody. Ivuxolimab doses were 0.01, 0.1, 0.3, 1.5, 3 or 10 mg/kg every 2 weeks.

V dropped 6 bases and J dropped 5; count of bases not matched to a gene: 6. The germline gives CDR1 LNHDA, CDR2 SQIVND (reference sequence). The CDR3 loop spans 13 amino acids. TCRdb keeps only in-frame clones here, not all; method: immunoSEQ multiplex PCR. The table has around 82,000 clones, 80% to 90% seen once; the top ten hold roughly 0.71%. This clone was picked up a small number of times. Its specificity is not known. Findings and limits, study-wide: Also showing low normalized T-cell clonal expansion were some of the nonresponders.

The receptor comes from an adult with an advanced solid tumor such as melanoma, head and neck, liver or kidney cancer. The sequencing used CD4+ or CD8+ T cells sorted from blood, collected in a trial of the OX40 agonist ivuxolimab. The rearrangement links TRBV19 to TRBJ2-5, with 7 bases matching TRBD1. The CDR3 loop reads CASSRQGGETQYF. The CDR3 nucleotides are TGTGCCAGTAGCCGACAGGGCGGGGAGACCCAGTACTTC. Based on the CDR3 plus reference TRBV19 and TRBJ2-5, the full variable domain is DGGITQSPKYLFRKEGQNVTLSCEQNLNHDAMYWYRQDPGQGLRLIYYSQIVNDFQKGDIAEGYSVSREKKESFPLTVTSAQKNPTAFYLCASSRQGGETQYFGPGTRLLVL.